The entry below describes one T cell receptor (beta chain). Its specificity is unknown. At one end the junction does not follow the germline gene, possibly because of a read error. The data stem from a study of tumor-infiltrating lymphocytes in primary liver carcinoma. Study-level background: Samples returned roughly 3.65 to 7.5 million productive TCRbeta reads, a yield that was similar across tissue types.

General study points: Lesser overlap characterized tumor-adjacent and tumor-blood pairs relative to tumor region pairs.

Germline CDR1 and CDR2: SQVTM and ANQGSEA. This CDR3 is 11 amino acids long. Priming with a constant-region primer yielded TCR beta cDNA from 450 to 600 ng total RNA. Three nested multiplex PCR rounds of slightly modified ARM-PCR generated TCR beta libraries. The opening two PCR rounds, around 9 cycles each, paired TRBV1-TRBV30 forward primers with a C-beta reverse primer. TCRdb re-called the multiplex PCR reads with MiXCR, one entry per CDR3 protein. The data hold roughly 100,000 distinct CDR3 sequences, with approximately 80% observed a single time. The source material, roughly 18-30 mg of unsorted bulk tissue, was used to co-extract RNA and DNA.

The source of this sequence is a man in his forties with primary liver carcinoma and hepatitis B virus infection. The rearrangement links TRBV29-1 to TRBJ2-1, with no clear D. Material: liver tumor tissue from sampling region 3. Subset denoted: tumor region T3, left-lateral pole. This CDR3 reads CSFSLIDEQLF. The CDR3 nucleotides read TGCAGCTTCTCCCTAATCGATGAGCAGTTGTTC.